A single sample gave rise to the 5 T cell receptor beta chains below, sequenced in a study of shared clonotypes between healthy human individuals. Produced via immunoSEQ multiplex PCR; TCRdb's table is partial and in-frame only. The sample lists about 490,000 clones, roughly 85% occurring once. Sequencing input: PBMCs. The receptor source for this set is a woman aged 35 to 49 in good health. Some clones in this sample may be carry-over from other donors' samples.

The rearrangement links TRBV5-1 to TRBJ2-5; D call uncertain. Trimming pared 3 bases from V and 5 bases from J, leaving 14 bases between. From germline, CDR1 is SGHRS and CDR2 YFSETQ. The CDR3 has 14 residues. The DNA for the CDR3 is TGCGCCAGCAGCTCCCTTGAGACGGGTGAGACCCAGTACTTC. It is translated as CASSSLETGETQYF.

This chain joins TRBV25-1 and TRBJ2-7, with 8 bases fitting TRBD2. J lost 0 bases, V lost 2 bases, and 3 bases had no gene match. Germline assignment: CDR1 MGHDK and CDR2 SYGVNS. This CDR3 spans 15 amino acids. The DNA of the CDR3 is TGTGCCAGCAGTGAAAGTCTAGCGGGCTCCTACGAGCAGTACTTC. It is translated as CASSESLAGSYEQYF.

The genes are TRBV18 and TRBJ1-3; D gene ambiguous. Trimming stripped 1 base from V and 0 bases from J, with 10 bases between. From germline, CDR1 is KGHSH and CDR2 LQKENI. The CDR3 length is 16 residues. CDR3 protein: CASSPQGPLSGNTIYF. In DNA form, the CDR3 reads TGTGCCAGCTCACCACAGGGTCCACTCTCTGGAAACACCATATATTTT.

This chain connects TRBV7-8 to TRBJ2-1, with a possible D match to TRBD2 (6 bases). The V end was cut by 4 bases, the J end by 0 bases, with 10 bases between. CDR1 is SGHVS, CDR2 FQNEAQ, per germline. The CDR3 spans 15 residues. In DNA, the CDR3 is TGTGCCAGCAGCTCAGCGGGCCTCTCCTACAATGAGCAGTTCTTC. Its translation is CASSSAGLSYNEQFF.

There are many counts of this clone. The chain joins TRBV5-4 to TRBJ2-7; D gene uncertain. Germline assignment: CDR1 SGHNT and CDR2 YYREEE (reference sequence). V was pared by 0 bases and J by 2 bases, with 6 bases between. This CDR3 comprises 13 residues. This CDR3 is CASSLGLTYEQYF. CDR3 coding DNA: TGTGCCAGCAGCTTGGGACTTACCTACGAGCAGTACTTC.